This T cell receptor (beta chain) appears in the sequencing data of a study of long-term antiretroviral therapy in people with HIV. It was version v3.0 of the immunoSEQ assay that was run at survey level. This table comes from immunoSEQ multiplex PCR, and its TCRdb copy is limited to in-frame clones, with some not included. The table lists around 40,000 clones, 70% to 90% of them singletons. The sequence was collected from a man aged 18 to 30 with HIV. This material consisted of unsorted PBMCs, taken 2.2 years after starting antiretroviral therapy.

The CDR3 region is CASSHPGQNTEAFF. For the CDR3, the DNA is TGCGCCAGCAGCCACCCAGGACAGAACACTGAAGCTTTCTTT. The chain carries TRBV4-3 and TRBJ1-1, with D maybe TRBD1 (5 bases). The CDR3 totals 14 residues. V lost 3 bases to trimming and J lost 1 base, with 9 bases between them. CDR1 and CDR2 from the germline V gene are LGHNA and YSLEER.